This T cell receptor (beta chain) was sequenced in a study of human T cells and chemical hapten exposure. Study observations and caveats: In comparison with controls, expanded TCRs gave rise to a significantly larger number of large CDR3 similarity clusters. With alopecia, donors may have immune responses unlike healthy people's. Counts of expanded TCRs at PT1 were positively correlated with patch test score.

Time point described: patch test 2, 6 weeks after DPC sensitization. The treatment denotes: therapeutic diphenylcyclopropenone sensitization with weekly scalp DPC. Via MiXCR, TCRdb re-called the RACE reads, giving one row per CDR3 protein. Of about 400,000 distinct CDR3 sequences in the sample, about 6% were seen once. In this sample, this clonotype turned up a few times. Its antigen is not identified. Between the trimmed V and J ends, which lost 6 bases and 4 bases, there was a span of 18 bases. The germline CDR1 and CDR2 sequences are PRHDT and FYEKMQ (reference sequence). The CDR3 covers 15 residues.

The rearrangement uses TRBV13 and TRBJ1-1; tentative D call: TRBD1 (5 bases). Here the sequenced sample was whole blood, taken in connection with sensitization to the hapten diphenylcyclopropenone (DPC). This clonotype was sampled from a woman aged 18-30 years with alopecia areata. Some clones in this sample may be carry-over from other donors' samples. CDR3 sequence: CASSQKGTGRTEAFF. In nucleotides, the CDR3 is TGTGCCAGCAGTCAGAAGGGCACAGGACGCACTGAAGCTTTCTTT.